This T cell receptor beta chain was captured in a study of cytomegalovirus exposure and HLA in healthy donors. Germline values: CDR1 MGHRA, CDR2 YSYEKL. The CDR3 runs to 15 residues. Trimming cost V 1 base and J 5 bases; bases outside gene matches: 6. The PCR had 60 Vbeta and 13 Jbeta primers. Only in-frame clones appear in the TCRdb table, and some are missing; sequencing was by immunoSEQ multiplex PCR. This sample yields 65,000 to 85,000 clones, of which about 65% are seen a single time; roughly 2.1% belongs to the top ten. Study-wide results and caveats: Within an earlier analysis, most TCR beta V segments proved productive either about 87% or about 30% of the time.

Details on this clone: Its antigen is still unknown.

The sample consisted of PBMCs. The clonotype originates from a woman aged 25 to 39 in good health and CMV-seronegative. V and J are TRBV4-1 and TRBJ2-5; the match to TRBD2 covers 8 bases. CDR3 nucleotide sequence: TGCGCCAGCAGCCAAGGTGTTAGCGGGGTGGAGACCCAGTACTTC. It translates to CASSQGVSGVETQYF.